This passage covers 26 T cell receptor beta chains from one sample sequenced in a study of beta chain features in type 1 diabetes. Expressed TCRB transcripts got sequenced, as all isolated RNA was reverse transcribed. Clones were read by immunoSEQ multiplex PCR, and TCRdb kept only the in-frame ones, dropping some. The sample shows about 400,000 clones, about 12% of them seen only once. The sequenced sample consisted of naive CD4+ T cells from blood. Receptors were obtained from a man aged 18 to 29 in good health.

This clone turned up a few times. V gene TRBV2 combines with J gene TRBJ2-2; 7 positions match TRBD1. The length of the CDR3 is 14 residues. After removal of 11 bases from V and 1 base from J, the junction contained 7 bases not matched to a gene. Germline CDR1 reads SNHLY; CDR2 reads FYNNEI. CDR3 DNA: TGTGCCTCCGGGACAGTGAAGAACACCGGGGAGCTGTTTTTT. Translation gives CASGTVKNTGELFF.

This clone has just a few counts. This chain connects TRBV27 to TRBJ2-3; 9 nucleotides agree with TRBD2. The trim removed 2 bases at V and 2 bases at J, leaving 11 bases unmatched. Looked up from germline, CDR1 is MNHEY and CDR2 is SMNVEV (reference sequence). This CDR3 has 18 amino acids. The CDR3 DNA reads as TGTGCCAGCAGTTTAAGGCGGCTAGCGGGGATCACCACAGATACGCAGTATTTT. This gives the protein CASSLRRLAGITTDTQYF.

This clone has a handful of counts. The chain recombines TRBV6-5 with TRBJ2-3; D is possibly TRBD1 (6 bases). CDR3 length: 15 residues. Germline-derived CDR1 and CDR2 are MNHEY and SVGAGI. Trimming pared 5 bases from V and 3 bases from J, leaving 15 bases between. This CDR3 is CASSSRGHGTDTQYF. CDR3 DNA: TGTGCCAGCAGTAGCAGGGGACACGGTACAGATACGCAGTATTTT.

This clone was recorded a few times. The V call is TRBV23-1, the J call TRBJ2-3, with D possibly being TRBD1 (5 bases). TRBV23-1 is identified as an open reading frame with a role that is uncertain. The ends were cut back, 0 bases at V and 4 bases at J, with 17 bases in the middle. This CDR3 region has 17 residues. The CDR3 DNA sequence: TGCGCCAGCAGTCAATCGGGGCGGCCCGGGTGGTCAGATACGCAGTATTTT. Protein product: CASSQSGRPGWSDTQYF.

V usage is TRBV7-3 and J usage is TRBJ2-5; D is undetermined. From germline, CDR1 is SGHTA and CDR2 FQGTGA. V was cut by 2 bases and J by 5 bases, with 9 bases left in between. The CDR3 covers 13 residues. Here the CDR3 DNA reads TGTGCCAGCAGCTTATTGGAGTGGGAGACCCAGTACTTC. Encoded protein: CASSLLEWETQYF.

The table lists this clone with a few counts. The J gene is TRBJ1-1, the V gene TRBV5-1; D is possibly TRBD1 (5 bases). The CDR3 is made up of 15 amino acids. Germline V CDR1 and CDR2: SGHRS, YFSETQ. V dropped 4 bases and J dropped 10 bases, with 23 bases sitting between them. The CDR3 sequence: CASSLDGTAGMRAFF. The CDR3 bases are TGCGCCAGCAGCCTGGACGGTACGGCAGGGATGAGAGCTTTCTTT. The full variable domain, rest sourced from reference TRBV5-1 and TRBJ1-1, is KAGVTQTPRYLIKTRGQQVTLSCSPISGHRSVSWYQQTPGQGLQFLFEYFSETQRNKGNFPGRFSGRQFSNSRSEMNVSTLELGDSALYLCASSLDGTAGMRAFFGQGTRLTVV.

In this sample, this clone turned up a few times. The rearrangement joins TRBV15 to TRBJ2-5; 12 bases match TRBD1. This CDR3 is built from 13 residues. In germline, CDR1 is LNHNV, CDR2 YYDKDF (reference sequence). After removal of 5 bases from V and 9 bases from J, the junction contained 4 bases not matched to a gene. The CDR3 loop is CATSRDRGRPQYF. CDR3 coding DNA: TGTGCCACCAGCCGGGACAGGGGGCGGCCCCAGTACTTC.

In this sample, this clone turned up a few times. The chain recombines TRBV5-1 with TRBJ1-2; 7 bases map to TRBD1. Germline CDR1 SGHRS, CDR2 YFSETQ. Trimming cost V 4 bases and J 3 bases; bases outside gene matches: 9. The CDR3 extends over 15 amino acids. Here the CDR3 reads CASSLDRAGDYGYTF. Here the CDR3 DNA reads TGCGCCAGCAGCCTTGACAGGGCTGGGGACTATGGCTACACCTTC.

Only a few counts were recorded for this clone. This chain joins TRBV5-1 and TRBJ1-6; 11 bases line up with TRBD1. V trimming: 0 bases; J trimming: 7 bases; junction bases outside the gene matches: 3. The CDR3 sequence is 16 residues long. CDR1 SGHRS and CDR2 YFSETQ come from the germline V gene. In DNA form, the CDR3 reads TGCGCCAGCAGCTTGGCCGGACAGGGGGCGAATTCACCCCTCCACTTT. Protein sequence: CASSLAGQGANSPLHF.

The V gene is TRBV5-6, the J gene TRBJ1-1, with D perhaps matching TRBD1 (6 bases). Germline CDR1 SGHDT, CDR2 YYEEEE. Trimming left V 4 bases short and J 1 base short, with 11 bases between. This CDR3 comprises 14 residues. CDR3 nucleotides: TGTGCCAGCAGCATGTACAGGGCGAACACTGAAGCTTTCTTT. This sequence encodes CASSMYRANTEAFF.

This clone showed up just a few times. The chain employs TRBV29-1 and TRBJ2-3; D is uncertain. The germline V gene encodes CDR1 SQVTM and CDR2 ANQGSEA. V was cut by 7 bases and J by 0 bases, with 14 bases left in between. The CDR3 runs to 14 residues. CDR3 protein: CSDNQVPSTDTQYF. CDR3 in DNA: TGCAGCGATAATCAGGTTCCCAGCACAGATACGCAGTATTTT.

The rearrangement uses TRBV7-9 and TRBJ2-7, with D perhaps matching TRBD2 (5 bases). V was cut by 0 bases and J by 5 bases, with 11 bases left in between. The CDR3 loop spans 14 amino acids. The germline gives CDR1 SEHNR, CDR2 FQNEAQ (reference sequence). As DNA, the CDR3 is TGTGCCAGCAGCTTAGCGCTGGCGGGCCACGAGCAGTACTTC. Amino acids: CASSLALAGHEQYF. Full variable domain (missing parts from reference TRBV7-9 and TRBJ2-7): DTGVSQNPRHKITKRGQNVTFRCDPISEHNRLYWYRQTLGQGPEFLTYFQNEAQLEKSRLLSDRFSAERPKGSFSTLEIQRTEQGDSAMYLCASSLALAGHEQYFGPGTRLTVT.

J is TRBJ1-1 and V is TRBV30; 11 nucleotides line up with TRBD1. The CDR3 is 14 residues long. Germline CDR1 is GTSNPN and CDR2 is SVGIG (reference sequence). With 4 bases clipped from V and 3 bases from J, the junction kept 4 bases outside the gene matches. CDR3: CAWTKDRGHTEAFF. The CDR3 coding sequence is TGTGCCTGGACCAAGGACAGGGGGCACACTGAAGCTTTCTTT.

This clone has just a few counts. The chain employs TRBV6-6 and TRBJ2-3; D unresolved. The V gene's germline CDR1 is MNHNY and CDR2 SVGAGI (reference sequence). V was shortened by 0 bases and J by 6 bases, with 10 bases between the two germline ends. This CDR3 is built from 14 residues. This chain's CDR3 is CASSYSVQADTQYF. The CDR3 DNA follows: TGTGCCAGCAGTTACTCCGTCCAGGCTGATACGCAGTATTTT.

This clone showed up just a few times. The rearrangement links TRBV23-1 to TRBJ2-3, with D hard to call. TRBV23-1 is an ORF for which the function is uncertain. The V gene lost 0 bases and the J gene lost 0 bases, with 16 bases spanning the gap. The CDR3 length is 18 residues. DNA for the CDR3: TGCGCCAGCAGTCAATCGTGGAGTGGTGGCCATAGCACAGATACGCAGTATTTT. This encodes CASSQSWSGGHSTDTQYF.

The V call is TRBV7-6, the J call TRBJ2-7; 8 bases align to TRBD1. The germline V gene encodes CDR1 SGHVS and CDR2 FNYEAQ. Unmatched junction bases numbered 12, after V lost 3 bases and J lost 5 bases. The CDR3 runs to 16 residues. Here the CDR3 DNA reads TGTGCCAGCAGCTTCTCTAGACGGACAGGGATCCACGAGCAGTACTTC. Translated, it gives CASSFSRRTGIHEQYF.

This clone was observed a handful of times. This chain uses TRBV7-2 with TRBJ2-7; D might be TRBD2 (5 bases). The V and J ends lost 1 base and 2 bases respectively, with 12 bases between them. The CDR3 totals 15 residues. The germline V gene encodes CDR1 SGHTA and CDR2 FQGNSA. CDR3 loop: CASSLVAGITYEQYF. In DNA form, the CDR3 reads TGTGCCAGCAGCTTAGTTGCGGGTATCACCTACGAGCAGTACTTC.

This clone showed up just a few times. V gene TRBV30 combines with J gene TRBJ1-6; D is unclear. Germline CDR1 and CDR2: GTSNPN and SVGIG (reference sequence). The CDR3 consists of 15 residues. Trimming left V 1 base short and J 6 bases short, with 13 bases between. The CDR3 here is CAWSGPGRGNSPLHF. CDR3 coding DNA: TGTGCCTGGAGTGGACCAGGCCGGGGTAATTCACCCCTCCACTTT.

This clone has only a few counts. The rearrangement links TRBV5-4 to TRBJ1-2; no definite D call. The CDR3 spans 13 residues. Germline loops: CDR1 SGHNT, CDR2 YYREEE (reference sequence). Trimming removed 6 bases at V and 6 bases at J, with 15 bases between. CDR3 sequence reads: CASTVTEVHGYTF. CDR3 bases: TGTGCCAGCACCGTGACCGAGGTTCATGGCTACACCTTC.

A remark on this clone: The same CDR3 is also encoded by other DNA sequences in this sample. V usage is TRBV15 and J usage is TRBJ1-2; the match to TRBD1 covers 9 bases. V trimming: 2 bases; J trimming: 8 bases; junction bases outside the gene matches: 12. Germline-derived CDR1 and CDR2 are LNHNV and YYDKDF (reference sequence). The CDR3 is made up of 16 amino acids. This CDR3 reads CATSRPSTQGASGYTF. CDR3 coding DNA: TGTGCCACCAGCAGACCGTCTACACAGGGGGCGAGCGGCTACACCTTC.

This clone was observed a few times. CDR3: CASSIDQRRSGGNYNEQFF. The CDR3 nucleotides are TGTGCCAGTAGTATAGATCAAAGGAGGAGCGGGGGGAATTACAATGAGCAGTTCTTC. The rearrangement joins TRBV19 to TRBJ2-1, with TRBD2 matching 9 bases. Germline CDR1 is LNHDA and CDR2 is SQIVND (reference sequence). The V and J ends lost 0 bases and 4 bases, in that order; junction bases with no gene match: 13. The CDR3 has 19 residues.

In its sample, this clone was seen a few times. CDR3 DNA: TGTGCCAGTAGTAAGTCGACAGGGGCGGGTGGCACTGAAGCTTTCTTT. Protein: CASSKSTGAGGTEAFF. This chain links TRBV19 with TRBJ1-1, with 8 nucleotides matching TRBD1. The germline gives CDR1 LNHDA, CDR2 SQIVND (reference sequence). After removal of 4 bases from V and 4 bases from J, the junction contained 11 bases not matched to a gene. The CDR3 has 16 residues.

This clone has more than one count but fewer than ten. The chain links TRBV28 to TRBJ2-7; D is unclear. Germline V gene sequence: CDR1 MDHEN, CDR2 SYDVKM. There are 16 residues in the CDR3. V lost 5 bases and J lost 0, with 17 bases in between. The CDR3 bases are TGTGCCAGCAGTCCCATGACACTTTTTAGCTCCTACGAGCAGTACTTC. This encodes CASSPMTLFSSYEQYF.

This clone has just a few counts. The genes are TRBV6-1 and TRBJ2-7; the D gene is possibly TRBD2 (5 bases). Trimming took off 8 bases at V and 1 base at J, with 12 bases between the two ends. CDR1 is MNHNS, CDR2 SASEGT, per germline. The CDR3 has 13 residues. The CDR3 DNA is TGTGCCAGCGCGCGGGCAAGATCCTACGAGCAGTACTTC. It codes for CASARARSYEQYF.

This sequence joins TRBV27 and TRBJ2-5; 7 bases fit TRBD2. CDR3 length: 16 residues. The trim removed 3 bases at V and 5 bases at J, leaving 12 bases unmatched. The germline gives CDR1 MNHEY, CDR2 SMNVEV (reference sequence). The CDR3 is CASSFSLREYDETQYF. CDR3 bases: TGTGCCAGCAGTTTCTCATTGCGGGAGTATGATGAGACCCAGTACTTC.

Remarks on this clone: The same CDR3 can be traced to other DNA sequences in this sample. V and J are TRBV7-2 and TRBJ2-1, with a tentative D call TRBD2 (7 bases). Germline V gene data show CDR1 as SGHTA and CDR2 as FQGNSA. This CDR3 contains 15 residues. Trimming took 0 bases from V and 4 from J, leaving 10 bases between them. The CDR3 loop is CASSLAGGPYNEQFF. The CDR3 DNA follows: TGTGCCAGCAGCTTAGCGGGGGGGCCATACAATGAGCAGTTCTTC.